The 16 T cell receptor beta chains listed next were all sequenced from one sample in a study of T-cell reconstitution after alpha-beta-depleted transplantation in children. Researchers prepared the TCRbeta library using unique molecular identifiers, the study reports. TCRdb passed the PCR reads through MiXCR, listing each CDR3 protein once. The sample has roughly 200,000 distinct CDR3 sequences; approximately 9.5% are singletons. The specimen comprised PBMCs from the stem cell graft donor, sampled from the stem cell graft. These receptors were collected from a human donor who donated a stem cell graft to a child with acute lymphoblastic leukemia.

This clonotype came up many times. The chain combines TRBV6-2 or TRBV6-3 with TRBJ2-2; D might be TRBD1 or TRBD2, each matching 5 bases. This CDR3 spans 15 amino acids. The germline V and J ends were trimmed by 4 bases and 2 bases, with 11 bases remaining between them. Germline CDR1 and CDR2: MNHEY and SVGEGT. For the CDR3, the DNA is TGTGCCAGCAGTTGGGACGGTGCCAACACCGGGGAGCTGTTTTTT. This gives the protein CASSWDGANTGELFF.

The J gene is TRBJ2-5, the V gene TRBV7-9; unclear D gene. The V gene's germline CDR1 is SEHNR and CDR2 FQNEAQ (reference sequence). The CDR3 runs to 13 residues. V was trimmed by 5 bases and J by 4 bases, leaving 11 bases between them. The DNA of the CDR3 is TGTGCCAGCAGCCCCCACGGCGCAGAGACCCAGTACTTC. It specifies CASSPHGAETQYF. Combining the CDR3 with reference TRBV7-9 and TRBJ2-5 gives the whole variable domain DTGVSQNPRHKITKRGQNVTFRCDPISEHNRLYWYRQTLGQGPEFLTYFQNEAQLEKSRLLSDRFSAERPKGSFSTLEIQRTEQGDSAMYLCASSPHGAETQYFGPGTRLLVL.

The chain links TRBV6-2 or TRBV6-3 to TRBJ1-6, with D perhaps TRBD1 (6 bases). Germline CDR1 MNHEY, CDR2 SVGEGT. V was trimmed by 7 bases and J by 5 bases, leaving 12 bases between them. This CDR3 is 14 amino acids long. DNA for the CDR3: TGTGCCAGCACCTGGACAGCGGATAATTCACCCCTCCACTTT. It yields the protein CASTWTADNSPLHF.

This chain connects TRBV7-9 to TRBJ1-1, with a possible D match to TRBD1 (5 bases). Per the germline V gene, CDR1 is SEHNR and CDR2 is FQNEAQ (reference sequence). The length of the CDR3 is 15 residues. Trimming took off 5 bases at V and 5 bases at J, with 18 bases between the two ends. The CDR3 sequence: CASSRRGDQRTEAFF. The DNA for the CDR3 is TGTGCCAGCAGCCGAAGAGGGGACCAGAGGACTGAAGCTTTCTTT.

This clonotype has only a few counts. The CDR3 spells CSAGWGGRTDTQYF. The CDR3 nucleotides are TGCAGTGCTGGGTGGGGGGGACGCACAGATACGCAGTATTTT. This chain connects TRBV20-1 to TRBJ2-3; 7 bases fit TRBD2. Per the germline V gene, CDR1 is DFQATT and CDR2 is SNEGSKA (reference sequence). After removal of 5 bases from V and 1 base from J, the junction contained 6 bases not matched to a gene. The CDR3 length is 14 residues.

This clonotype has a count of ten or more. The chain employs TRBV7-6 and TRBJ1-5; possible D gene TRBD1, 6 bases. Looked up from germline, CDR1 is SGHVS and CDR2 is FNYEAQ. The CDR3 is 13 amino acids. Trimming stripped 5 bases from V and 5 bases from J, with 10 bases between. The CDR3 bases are TGTGCCAGCAGCCAGAACAGGGATCAGCCCCAGCATTTT. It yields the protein CASSQNRDQPQHF.

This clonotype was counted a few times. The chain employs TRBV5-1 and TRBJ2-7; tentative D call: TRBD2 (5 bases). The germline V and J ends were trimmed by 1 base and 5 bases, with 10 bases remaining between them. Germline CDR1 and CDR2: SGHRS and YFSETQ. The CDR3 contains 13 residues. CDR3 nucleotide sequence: TGCGCCAGCAGCTTGACGGGGAAAGACGAGCAGTACTTC. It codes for CASSLTGKDEQYF.

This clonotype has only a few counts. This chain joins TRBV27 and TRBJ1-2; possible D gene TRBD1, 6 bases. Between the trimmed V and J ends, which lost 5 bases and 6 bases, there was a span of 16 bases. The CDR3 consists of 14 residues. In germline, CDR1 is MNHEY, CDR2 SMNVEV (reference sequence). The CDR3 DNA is TGTGCCAGCAGTCGGAGCAGGGGACCGGATGGCTACACCTTC. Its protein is CASSRSRGPDGYTF.

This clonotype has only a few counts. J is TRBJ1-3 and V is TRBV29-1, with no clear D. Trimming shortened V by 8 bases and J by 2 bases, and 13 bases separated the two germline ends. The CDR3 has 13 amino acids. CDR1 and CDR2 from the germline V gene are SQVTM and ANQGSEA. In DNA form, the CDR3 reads TGCAGCTCGTCAGACTCGGCTGGAAACACCATATATTTT. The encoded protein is CSSSDSAGNTIYF.

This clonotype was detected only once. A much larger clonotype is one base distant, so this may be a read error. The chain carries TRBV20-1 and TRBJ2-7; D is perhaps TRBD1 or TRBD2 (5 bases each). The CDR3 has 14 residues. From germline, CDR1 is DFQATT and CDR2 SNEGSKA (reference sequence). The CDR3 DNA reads TGCAGTGCCCACAAGACAGAGACTAACTACGAGGAGTACTTC. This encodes CSAHKTETNYEEYF.

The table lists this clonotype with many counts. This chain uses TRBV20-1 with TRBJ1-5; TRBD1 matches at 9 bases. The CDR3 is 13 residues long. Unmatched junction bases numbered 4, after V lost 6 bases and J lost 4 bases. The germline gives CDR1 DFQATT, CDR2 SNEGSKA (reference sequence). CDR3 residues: CSAAGTGNQPQHF. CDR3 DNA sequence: TGCAGTGCAGCCGGGACAGGGAATCAGCCCCAGCATTTT.

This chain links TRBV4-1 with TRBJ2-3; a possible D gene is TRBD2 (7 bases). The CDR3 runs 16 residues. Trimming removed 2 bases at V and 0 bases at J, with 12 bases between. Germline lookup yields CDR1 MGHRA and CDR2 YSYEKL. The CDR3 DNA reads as TGCGCCAGCAGCCAACCGGGGGGCCGGAGCACAGATACGCAGTATTTT. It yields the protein CASSQPGGRSTDTQYF.

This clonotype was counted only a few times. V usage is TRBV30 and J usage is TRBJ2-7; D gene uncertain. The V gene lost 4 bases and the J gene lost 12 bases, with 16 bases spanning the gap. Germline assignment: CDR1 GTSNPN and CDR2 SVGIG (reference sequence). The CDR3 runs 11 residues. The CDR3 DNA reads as TGTGCCTGGAATAGCTGGGAAACGACGTACTTC. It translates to CAWNSWETTYF.

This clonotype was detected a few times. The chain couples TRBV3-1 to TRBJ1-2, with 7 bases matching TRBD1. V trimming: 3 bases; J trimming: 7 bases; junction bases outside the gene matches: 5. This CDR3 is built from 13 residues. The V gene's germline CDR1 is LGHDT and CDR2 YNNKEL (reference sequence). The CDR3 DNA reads TGTGCCAGCAGCCAGATACAGGGGCGTGGCTACACCTTC. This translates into CASSQIQGRGYTF.

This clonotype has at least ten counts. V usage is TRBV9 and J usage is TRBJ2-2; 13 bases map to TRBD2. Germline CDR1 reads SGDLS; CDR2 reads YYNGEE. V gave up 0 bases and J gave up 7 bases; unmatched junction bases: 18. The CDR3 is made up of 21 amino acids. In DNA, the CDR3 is TGTGCCAGCAGCGTAGGAAGTGGGACTAGCGGGGCGGAAGCCTACCGCGGGGAGCTGTTTTTT. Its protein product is CASSVGSGTSGAEAYRGELFF.

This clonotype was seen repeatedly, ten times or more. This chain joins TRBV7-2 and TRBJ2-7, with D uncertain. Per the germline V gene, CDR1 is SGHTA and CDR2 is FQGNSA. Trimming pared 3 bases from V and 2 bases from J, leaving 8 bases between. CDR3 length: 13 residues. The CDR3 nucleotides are TGTGCCAGCAGCTTCGGGCATCCCTACGAGCAGTACTTC. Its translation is CASSFGHPYEQYF.